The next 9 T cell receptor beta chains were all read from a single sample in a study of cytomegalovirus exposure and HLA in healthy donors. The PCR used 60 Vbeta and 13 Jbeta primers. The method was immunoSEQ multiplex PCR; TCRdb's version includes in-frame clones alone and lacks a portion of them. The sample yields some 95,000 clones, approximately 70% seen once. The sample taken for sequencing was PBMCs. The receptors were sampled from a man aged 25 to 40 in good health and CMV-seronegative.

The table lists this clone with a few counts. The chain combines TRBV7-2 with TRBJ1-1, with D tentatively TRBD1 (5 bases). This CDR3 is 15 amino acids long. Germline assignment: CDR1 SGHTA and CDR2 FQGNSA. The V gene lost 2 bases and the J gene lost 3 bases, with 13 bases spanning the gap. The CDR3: CASSLFTRADTEAFF. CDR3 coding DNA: TGTGCCAGCAGCTTATTTACCAGGGCGGACACTGAAGCTTTCTTT.

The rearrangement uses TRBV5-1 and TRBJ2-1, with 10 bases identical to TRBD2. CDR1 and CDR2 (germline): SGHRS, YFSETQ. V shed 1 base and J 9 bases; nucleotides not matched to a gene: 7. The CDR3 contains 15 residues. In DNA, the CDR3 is TGCGCCAGCAGCTTGTCCAGCGGGGGGGCCGGTGAGCAGTTCTTC. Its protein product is CASSLSSGGAGEQFF. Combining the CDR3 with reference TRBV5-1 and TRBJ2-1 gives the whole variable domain KAGVTQTPRYLIKTRGQQVTLSCSPISGHRSVSWYQQTPGQGLQFLFEYFSETQRNKGNFPGRFSGRQFSNSRSEMNVSTLELGDSALYLCASSLSSGGAGEQFFGPGTRLTVL.

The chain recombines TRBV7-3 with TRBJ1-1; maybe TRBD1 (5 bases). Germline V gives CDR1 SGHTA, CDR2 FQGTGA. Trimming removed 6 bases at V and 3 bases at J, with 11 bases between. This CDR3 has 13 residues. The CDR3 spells CASRVDTYTEAFF. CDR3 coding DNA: TGTGCCAGCAGAGTGGACACGTACACTGAAGCTTTCTTT.

Here the CDR3 DNA reads TGCGCCAGCAGCCAAGAGTTTGGGACAGGGGGCGGGGAGCAGTACTTC. Amino acids: CASSQEFGTGGGEQYF. V is TRBV4-3 and J is TRBJ2-7; 12 bases fit TRBD1. V was clipped by 0 bases and J by 7 bases; unmatched bases: 7. This CDR3 comprises 16 residues. Germline CDR1 LGHNA, CDR2 YSLEER.

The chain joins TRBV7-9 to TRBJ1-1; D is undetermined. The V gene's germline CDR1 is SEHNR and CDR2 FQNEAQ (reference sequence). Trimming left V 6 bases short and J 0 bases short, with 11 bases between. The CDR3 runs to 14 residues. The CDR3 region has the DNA TGTGCCAGCAGACTGGCGGGCGTGAACACTGAAGCTTTCTTT. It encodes CASRLAGVNTEAFF.

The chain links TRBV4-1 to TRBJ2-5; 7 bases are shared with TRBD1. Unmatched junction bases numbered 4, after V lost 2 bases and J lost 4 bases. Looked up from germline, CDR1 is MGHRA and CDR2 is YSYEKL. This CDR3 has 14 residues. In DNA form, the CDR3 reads TGCGCCAGCAGCCAATCGACAGGGCGAGAGACCCAGTACTTC. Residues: CASSQSTGRETQYF.

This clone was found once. CDR3 in DNA: TGTGCCAGCAGTCGCCTAGCGGGGGGCCTCACAGATACGCAGTATTTT. It encodes CASSRLAGGLTDTQYF. V usage is TRBV27 and J usage is TRBJ2-3; TRBD2 aligns across 11 bases. With V trimmed by 5 bases and J by 2 bases, 6 bases remained unmatched. Germline V lookup: CDR1 MNHEY, CDR2 SMNVEV (reference sequence). The CDR3 runs to 16 residues.

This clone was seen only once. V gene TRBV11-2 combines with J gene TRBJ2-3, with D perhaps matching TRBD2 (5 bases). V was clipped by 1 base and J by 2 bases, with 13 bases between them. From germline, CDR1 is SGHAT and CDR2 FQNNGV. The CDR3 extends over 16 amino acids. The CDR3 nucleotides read TGTGCCAGCAGCTTAGTTCCGGGATTATCCACAGATACGCAGTATTTT. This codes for CASSLVPGLSTDTQYF. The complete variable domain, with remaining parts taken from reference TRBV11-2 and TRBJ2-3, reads EAGVAQSPRYKIIEKRQSVAFWCNPISGHATLYWYQQILGQGPKLLIQFQNNGVVDDSQLPKDRFSAERLKGVDSTLKIQPAKLEDSAVYLCASSLVPGLSTDTQYFGPGTRLTVL.

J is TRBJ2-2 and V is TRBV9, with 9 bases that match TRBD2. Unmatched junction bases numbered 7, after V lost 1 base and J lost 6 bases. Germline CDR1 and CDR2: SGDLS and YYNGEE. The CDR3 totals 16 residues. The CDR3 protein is CASSVNRLAVSGELFF. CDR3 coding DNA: TGTGCCAGCAGCGTAAATCGACTAGCGGTTTCCGGGGAGCTGTTTTTT.